The 22 T cell receptor beta chains below all came from one sample that was sequenced in a study of blood T cell repertoires in COVID-19. Measured with immunoSEQ multiplex PCR; TCRdb has only the in-frame clones, and not every one. The sample gives about 23,000 clones, about nine tenths of which show up once; approximately 21% is in the top ten. Sequencing used peripheral blood. These receptors all stem from a man aged 65 to 85 in a cohort sampled during active COVID-19.

The rearrangement links TRBV18 to TRBJ1-4; D gene uncertain. CDR1 and CDR2 (germline): KGHSH, LQKENI. The V gene lost 3 bases and the J gene lost 4 bases, with 6 bases spanning the gap. The CDR3 is 13 amino acids. CDR3 sequence (DNA): TGTGCCAGCTCACCGTCTGTTAATGAAAAACTGTTTTTT. It yields the protein CASSPSVNEKLFF. Full variable domain (remainder filled in from reference TRBV18 and TRBJ1-4): NAGVMQNPRHLVRRRGQEARLRCSPMKGHSHVYWYRQLPEEGLKFMVYLQKENIIDESGMPKERFSAEFPKEGPSILRIQQVVRGDSAAYFCASSPSVNEKLFFGSGTQLSVL.

V usage is TRBV10-3 and J usage is TRBJ2-1; unclear D gene. CDR3 length: 21 amino acids. Germline CDR1 ENHRY, CDR2 SYGVKD. Trimming removed 0 bases at V and 6 bases at J, with 30 bases between. The DNA for the CDR3 is TGTGCCATCAGTGAGTCCCCGTTTTTCGGTATTAAGAGGAGTCGAATCAATGAGCAGTTCTTC. This encodes CAISESPFFGIKRSRINEQFF.

The chain has TRBV7-2 and TRBJ1-1; D is possibly TRBD1 (5 bases). CDR1 is SGHTA, CDR2 FQGNSA, per germline. The CDR3 loop spans 14 amino acids. With 5 bases removed from V and 1 base from J, the gap between germline ends came to 11 bases. The CDR3 sequence: CASSPSGANTEAFF. CDR3 in DNA: TGTGCCAGCAGCCCCAGTGGGGCGAACACTGAAGCTTTCTTT.

The chain carries TRBV5-1 and TRBJ2-1, with TRBD2 matching over 7 bases. The junction had 10 bases not matched to a gene; V was cut back by 6 bases and J by 7 bases. The CDR3 covers 14 residues. CDR1 SGHRS and CDR2 YFSETQ come from the germline V gene. Here the CDR3 DNA reads TGCGCCAGCACCGCGGGAGCGGGTTCGAATGAGCAGTTCTTC. Its translation is CASTAGAGSNEQFF.

This rearrangement joins TRBV29-1 to TRBJ1-2; D not resolved. This CDR3 spans 15 amino acids. Trimming shortened V by 6 bases and J by 1 base, and 18 bases separated the two germline ends. Germline V gene data show CDR1 as SQVTM and CDR2 as ANQGSEA. The CDR3: CSVPLGGTNNYGYTF. The CDR3 coding sequence is TGCAGCGTCCCGTTAGGTGGCACTAATAACTATGGCTACACCTTC.

Written as DNA, the CDR3 is TGTGCCAGCAGGGGGGGGGTGCTAGCAGACACAGATACGCAGTATTTT. Encoded protein: CASRGGVLADTDTQYF. The chain recombines TRBV2 with TRBJ2-3; 7 nucleotides align to TRBD2. There are 16 residues in the CDR3. Trimming removed 6 bases from V and 2 bases from J; junction bases left unmatched: 11. Germline V gene sequence: CDR1 SNHLY, CDR2 FYNNEI.

This chain links TRBV5-1 with TRBJ2-2; the D gene is possibly TRBD2 (6 bases). V gave up 6 bases and J gave up 4 bases, with 16 bases separating them. CDR1 is SGHRS, CDR2 YFSETQ, per germline. The CDR3 extends over 15 amino acids. This chain's CDR3 is CASTRRGVGTGELFF. The DNA for the CDR3 is TGCGCCAGCACCCGGAGGGGTGTCGGCACCGGGGAGCTGTTTTTT. The whole variable domain, remainder taken from reference TRBV5-1 and TRBJ2-2, is KAGVTQTPRYLIKTRGQQVTLSCSPISGHRSVSWYQQTPGQGLQFLFEYFSETQRNKGNFPGRFSGRQFSNSRSEMNVSTLELGDSALYLCASTRRGVGTGELFFGEGSRLTVL.

This clone has more than one count but fewer than ten. The chain has TRBV5-1 and TRBJ2-6, with 9 positions matching TRBD1. This CDR3 contains 21 residues. V gave up 4 bases and J gave up 0 bases; unmatched junction bases: 17. Germline values: CDR1 SGHRS, CDR2 YFSETQ. CDR3 bases: TGCGCCAGCAGCGAACTACCGGGACAGGGTACTCTGAGCTCTGGGGCCAACGTCCTGACTTTC. Residues: CASSELPGQGTLSSGANVLTF. Filled out from reference TRBV5-1 and TRBJ2-6, the complete variable domain reads KAGVTQTPRYLIKTRGQQVTLSCSPISGHRSVSWYQQTPGQGLQFLFEYFSETQRNKGNFPGRFSGRQFSNSRSEMNVSTLELGDSALYLCASSELPGQGTLSSGANVLTFGAGSRLTVL.

V usage is TRBV21-1 and J usage is TRBJ2-1; the table names TRBD2, a call not compared with the DNA. TRBV21-1 is annotated as a pseudogene. CDR3 size: 16 residues. The CDR3 sequence is CASSKGSESSYNEQFF. The CDR3 region has the DNA TGTGCCAGCAGCAAAGGTAGCGAGAGCTCCTACAATGAGCAGTTCTTC.

The rearrangement joins TRBV27 to TRBJ1-1; 7 bases are a match to TRBD1. The junction had 8 bases not matched to a gene; V was cut back by 7 bases and J by 6 bases. Germline-derived CDR1 and CDR2 are MNHEY and SMNVEV (reference sequence). This CDR3 spans 13 amino acids. CDR3 region: CASMLGQAAEAFF. CDR3 nucleotides: TGTGCCAGCATGCTAGGACAGGCGGCTGAAGCTTTCTTT.

This chain links TRBV19 with TRBJ1-1, with 7 bases that match TRBD1. This CDR3 has 13 residues. With 5 bases clipped from V and 0 bases from J, the junction kept 0 bases outside the gene matches. Germline V gives CDR1 LNHDA, CDR2 SQIVND (reference sequence). The CDR3 here is CASSDRVNTEAFF. The DNA for the CDR3 is TGTGCCAGTAGTGACAGGGTGAACACTGAAGCTTTCTTT. Together with reference TRBV19 and TRBJ1-1, the CDR3 gives the full variable domain: DGGITQSPKYLFRKEGQNVTLSCEQNLNHDAMYWYRQDPGQGLRLIYYSQIVNDFQKGDIAEGYSVSREKKESFPLTVTSAQKNPTAFYLCASSDRVNTEAFFGQGTRLTVV.

This clone was observed once. This chain connects TRBV19 to TRBJ2-1, with TRBD1 matching over 8 bases. This CDR3 is built from 15 residues. Germline CDR1 is LNHDA and CDR2 is SQIVND (reference sequence). With V trimmed by 8 bases and J by 6 bases, 12 bases remained unmatched. DNA of the CDR3: TGTGCCAGTTCCGACTCTAACAGGGGGGCCAATGAGCAGTTCTTC. Translating gives CASSDSNRGANEQFF.

CDR3: CSVGVGGRAAGELFF. The CDR3 DNA reads as TGCAGCGTTGGAGTTGGCGGGAGGGCTGCCGGGGAGCTGTTTTTT. This sequence joins TRBV29-1 and TRBJ2-2; 9 nucleotides match TRBD2. This CDR3 is 15 amino acids long. Germline CDR1 SQVTM, CDR2 ANQGSEA. Germline trimming cut 4 bases from V and 6 bases from J; bases unmatched to any gene: 9.

The rearrangement uses TRBV2 and TRBJ1-1, with D possibly TRBD1 on 5 matching bases. This CDR3 spans 15 amino acids. V shed 7 bases and J shed 3 bases, with 18 bases lying between them. CDR1 SNHLY and CDR2 FYNNEI come from the germline V gene. The CDR3 loop is CASTKTSRGDTEAFF. CDR3 nucleotides: TGTGCCAGCACCAAGACCTCACGGGGGGACACTGAAGCTTTCTTT.

The chain recombines TRBV4-1 with TRBJ1-3; D is undetermined. The CDR3 totals 16 residues. Germline-derived CDR1 and CDR2 are MGHRA and YSYEKL. With 0 bases removed from V and 1 base from J, the gap between germline ends came to 10 bases. For the CDR3, the DNA is TGCGCCAGCAGCCAAGATCGGGTGAGGTCTGGAAACACCATATATTTT. This encodes CASSQDRVRSGNTIYF.

The rearrangement links TRBV15 to TRBJ1-5; the match to TRBD1 covers 9 bases. V shed 0 bases, J shed 3 bases, and the junction held 3 bases outside the gene matches. This CDR3 region has 16 residues. Germline V CDR1 and CDR2: LNHNV, YYDKDF (reference sequence). CDR3 sequence reads: CATSREGQGNNQPQHF. In nucleotides, the CDR3 is TGTGCCACCAGCAGAGAAGGACAGGGGAACAATCAGCCCCAGCATTTT.

This clone turned up a few times. V and J are TRBV28 and TRBJ1-3; D might be TRBD1 (6 bases). Germline V gives CDR1 MDHEN, CDR2 SYDVKM. The V end was cut by 5 bases, the J end by 1 base, with 15 bases between. The CDR3 totals 16 residues. As DNA, the CDR3 is TGTGCCAGCAGTCTCTCCAGGGGTACTTCTGGAAACACCATATATTTT. Amino acids: CASSLSRGTSGNTIYF. The whole variable domain, filled in from reference TRBV28 and TRBJ1-3, reads DVKVTQSSRYLVKRTGEKVFLECVQDMDHENMFWYRQDPGLGLRLIYFSYDVKMKEKGDIPEGYSVSREKKERFSLILESASTNQTSMYLCASSLSRGTSGNTIYFGEGSWLTVV.

V is TRBV19 and J is TRBJ2-1, with D possibly TRBD2 on 6 matching bases. With 5 bases removed from V and 6 bases from J, the gap between germline ends came to 14 bases. The germline CDR1 and CDR2 sequences are LNHDA and SQIVND (reference sequence). The CDR3 spans 14 residues. The DNA for the CDR3 is TGTGCCAGTAGTCCGCGACTAGTAACCAATGAGCAGTTCTTC. Residues: CASSPRLVTNEQFF.

This chain uses TRBV28 with TRBJ1-5, with D unclear. V was clipped by 3 bases and J by 5 bases, with 11 bases between them. This CDR3 spans 14 amino acids. Germline CDR1 reads MDHEN; CDR2 reads SYDVKM. The CDR3 protein is CASSFKPGYQPQHF. CDR3 nucleotide sequence: TGTGCCAGCAGTTTTAAACCCGGGTATCAGCCCCAGCATTTT.

The chain uses TRBV5-8 and TRBJ2-1; 12 nucleotides align to TRBD2. Germline lookup yields CDR1 SGHTS and CDR2 YDEGEE. The CDR3 sequence is 17 residues long. V was pared by 3 bases and J by 3 bases, with 7 bases of the junction left unmatched. CDR3 nucleotide sequence: TGTGCCAGCAGCTCGGCCAGACTAGCGGGGGTCTACAATGAGCAGTTCTTC. Translating it yields CASSSARLAGVYNEQFF.

The V gene is TRBV28, the J gene TRBJ2-7; D possibly corresponds to TRBD2 (6 bases). Germline V gives CDR1 MDHEN, CDR2 SYDVKM. V dropped 8 bases and J dropped 6 bases, with 20 bases sitting between them. CDR3 length: 14 amino acids. CDR3 sequence: CASGLVSGVGEQYF. The CDR3 coding sequence is TGTGCCAGCGGCTTGGTTTCGGGAGTGGGCGAGCAGTACTTC.

V and J are TRBV11-2 and TRBJ1-2; 8 bases fit TRBD1. V lost 0 bases and J lost 4; bases outside the gene matches: 10. The CDR3 loop spans 17 amino acids. Germline V gives CDR1 SGHAT, CDR2 FQNNGV. This CDR3 reads CASSLDSGQGIVYGYTF. CDR3 bases: TGTGCCAGCAGCTTAGATAGCGGACAGGGAATCGTCTATGGCTACACCTTC.